This T cell receptor beta chain originates from a study of blood T cell repertoires in COVID-19. The CDR3 consists of 14 residues. J was trimmed by 2 bases and V by 0 bases; bases with no gene match: 2. Germline V gives CDR1 SGHRS, CDR2 YFSETQ. Per the original data handling: Reference gene primers were amplified, and this amplification served to estimate nucleated cell counts. The table came from immunoSEQ multiplex PCR; TCRdb's copy has only in-frame clones and leaves some out. The V and J calls and clone size are taken from that table; D and trimming were inferred from the DNA. The sample includes about 100,000 clones, roughly 85% of them seen just once.

This receptor was identified in a man aged 70-80 years with active or convalescent COVID-19. Sequenced input: peripheral blood. The chain has TRBV5-1 and TRBJ2-7, with 7 positions matching TRBD2. This CDR3 reads CASSLAGRTYEQYF. Here the CDR3 DNA reads TGCGCCAGCAGCTTGGCCGGGAGGACCTACGAGCAGTACTTC.